This T cell receptor (beta chain) is drawn from a study of blood T cell repertoires in COVID-19. About the research overall: There were acute and convalescent COVID-19 samples, and they came from the United States, Italy and Spain.

Per germline, CDR1 MNHNS and CDR2 SASEGT. The CDR3 has 13 amino acids. On this clone itself: The junction does not match germline at one end; this may be a read error.

As originally analysed: Researchers report that nucleated cell counts were estimated from reference gene primer amplification. Sequencing used immunoSEQ multiplex PCR; TCRdb keeps in-frame clones, though not all of them. That table furnishes V, J and clone size, whereas the DNA furnished D and trimming. This sample yields 100,000 to 150,000 clones, of which about 91% are seen a single time; about 9.3% belongs to the top ten. The TCR was taken from a man in his fifties with acute or convalescent COVID-19. The chain employs TRBV6-1 and TRBJ2-7; unclear D gene. Material: peripheral blood. The CDR3 loop reads CASSEGPSYEQYF. CDR3 nucleotides: TGTGCCAGCAGCGAAGGGCCCTCCTACGAGCAGTACTTC.